These 29 T cell receptor beta chains originate from one sample sequenced in a study of cytomegalovirus exposure and HLA in healthy donors. 13 Jbeta primers and 60 Vbeta primers were used for the PCR. This table comes from immunoSEQ multiplex PCR, and its TCRdb copy is limited to in-frame clones, with some not included. The sample shows 140,000 to 150,000 clones, roughly 62% of them seen only once. The sample comprised PBMCs. These receptor sequences come from a man in his sixties in good health and CMV-seronegative.

The chain is built from TRBV30 and TRBJ1-4; D is unresolved. This CDR3 comprises 11 residues. The germline gives CDR1 GTSNPN, CDR2 SVGIG (reference sequence). The V end lost 2 bases, the J end lost 7 bases, and 5 bases lay between the germline ends. CDR3 amino acids: CAWSIGEKLFF. DNA for the CDR3: TGTGCCTGGAGTATCGGTGAAAAACTGTTTTTT.

This rearrangement joins TRBV5-1 to TRBJ1-5, with no clear D. With 0 bases removed from V and 3 bases from J, the gap between germline ends came to 7 bases. The CDR3 covers 14 residues. Germline lookup yields CDR1 SGHRS and CDR2 YFSETQ. The CDR3 sequence is CASSLGGINQPQHF. The DNA of the CDR3 is TGCGCCAGCAGCTTGGGCGGTATCAATCAGCCCCAGCATTTT.

In regard to this clone: This CDR3 is also generated by other DNA sequences in the sample. V gene TRBV14 combines with J gene TRBJ1-2, with D hard to call. The CDR3 runs to 12 residues. The V and J ends lost 0 bases and 8 bases respectively, with 7 bases between them. Germline CDR1 reads SGHDN; CDR2 reads FVKESK. The CDR3 loop reads CASSQDPGGYTF. The CDR3 DNA sequence: TGTGCCAGCAGCCAAGATCCGGGGGGCTACACCTTC.

The CDR3 loop reads CATSLLQASYEQYF. For the CDR3, the DNA is TGTGCCACCAGCTTACTGCAAGCCTCCTACGAGCAGTACTTC. V is TRBV15 and J is TRBJ2-7; D is unclear. V lost 5 bases and J lost 0, with 11 bases in between. Germline V lookup: CDR1 LNHNV, CDR2 YYDKDF (reference sequence). The CDR3 sequence is 14 residues long.

The chain combines TRBV6-5 with TRBJ2-5, with 7 bases aligning to TRBD2. CDR1 and CDR2 (germline): MNHEY, SVGAGI. This CDR3 is 13 amino acids long. Trimming cost V 5 bases and J 3 bases; bases outside gene matches: 3. For the CDR3, the DNA is TGTGCCAGCAGTAAGGCGGGGGAAGAGACCCAGTACTTC. Translating gives CASSKAGEETQYF.

The chain combines TRBV27 with TRBJ2-7, with 7 nucleotides matching TRBD1. The CDR3 is made up of 16 amino acids. V lost 6 bases to trimming and J lost 2 bases; unmatched junction nucleotides: 13. Germline CDR1 and CDR2: MNHEY and SMNVEV (reference sequence). The CDR3 DNA sequence: TGTGCCAGCAGCCCGGCCCCCACAGGGGCCCCCTACGAGCAGTACTTC. Amino acid sequence: CASSPAPTGAPYEQYF.

CDR3 amino acids: CSAGVTDTQYF. The CDR3 DNA follows: TGCAGTGCAGGGGTGACAGATACGCAGTATTTT. The rearrangement uses TRBV20-1 and TRBJ2-3; D perhaps matches TRBD1 (5 bases). The ends were cut back, 6 bases at V and 3 bases at J, with 7 bases in the middle. The CDR3 has 11 residues. Germline-derived CDR1 and CDR2 are DFQATT and SNEGSKA (reference sequence).

The table lists this clone with a few counts. Distinct nucleotide sequences in the sample also encode this CDR3. The chain uses TRBV5-6 and TRBJ2-3; 10 bases are a match to TRBD2. Trimming cost V 4 bases and J 2 bases; bases outside gene matches: 7. The CDR3 covers 16 residues. CDR1 is SGHDT, CDR2 YYEEEE, per germline. The CDR3 reads CASSLRTSGSTDTQYF. The DNA of the CDR3 is TGTGCCAGCAGCCTCCGGACTAGCGGTTCCACAGATACGCAGTATTTT.

J is TRBJ1-2 and V is TRBV5-1, with 8 positions matching TRBD1. The CDR3 has 16 amino acids. The trim removed 4 bases at V and 2 bases at J, leaving 10 bases unmatched. The germline V gene encodes CDR1 SGHRS and CDR2 YFSETQ. The CDR3, as DNA: TGCGCCAGCAGCGGGACAGGAGGGGGAGTGAACTATGGCTACACCTTC. Protein sequence: CASSGTGGGVNYGYTF.

This rearrangement joins TRBV7-9 to TRBJ2-3; 13 bases map to TRBD2. This CDR3 spans 18 amino acids. Germline values: CDR1 SEHNR, CDR2 FQNEAQ (reference sequence). The V and J ends lost 2 bases and 3 bases, in that order; junction bases with no gene match: 8. CDR3 sequence reads: CASSLRRLAGGKTDTQYF. Here the CDR3 DNA reads TGTGCCAGCAGCTTAAGGAGACTAGCGGGAGGCAAAACAGATACGCAGTATTTT.

This clone was counted a few times. The chain is built from TRBV27 and TRBJ1-2; D is possibly TRBD1 (5 bases). This CDR3 has 14 amino acids. Per germline, CDR1 MNHEY and CDR2 SMNVEV (reference sequence). With 4 bases removed from V and 4 bases from J, the gap between germline ends came to 13 bases. The CDR3 is CASSYYQGGYGYTF. The CDR3 region has the DNA TGTGCCAGCAGTTATTACCAGGGAGGCTATGGCTACACCTTC.

J is TRBJ1-1 and V is TRBV14; maybe TRBD1 (5 bases). V was clipped by 0 bases and J by 12 bases, with 17 bases between them. The germline V gene has CDR1 SGHDN and CDR2 FVKESK. This CDR3 spans 14 amino acids. The chain's CDR3 is CASSQDRVAGRTFF. DNA of the CDR3: TGTGCCAGCAGCCAAGATAGGGTTGCAGGGAGGACTTTCTTT.

The gene calls are TRBV6-5 and TRBJ2-5; D perhaps matches TRBD1 (7 bases). Germline CDR1 reads MNHEY; CDR2 reads SVGAGI. V gave up 7 bases and J gave up 7 bases, with 19 bases separating them. The CDR3 has 14 amino acids. CDR3 sequence (DNA): TGTGCCAGCATCCTCCGAGCAGGGGGGACGACCCAGTACTTC. Translating it yields CASILRAGGTTQYF.

This clone was observed a handful of times. The gene calls are TRBV25-1 and TRBJ2-3; TRBD2 agrees at 14 bases. CDR1 MGHDK and CDR2 SYGVNS come from the germline V gene. The CDR3 spans 17 residues. Trimming removed 5 bases from V and 5 bases from J; junction bases left unmatched: 9. Here the CDR3 reads CASSYRTSGRRVDTQYF. CDR3 nucleotides: TGTGCCAGCAGTTACCGGACTAGCGGGAGGAGGGTAGATACGCAGTATTTT.

V usage is TRBV15 and J usage is TRBJ2-7; D may be TRBD1 (6 bases). The CDR3 sequence is 15 residues long. Trimming stripped 2 bases from V and 5 bases from J, with 16 bases between. The V gene's germline CDR1 is LNHNV and CDR2 YYDKDF (reference sequence). CDR3 coding DNA: TGTGCCACCAGCAGACGGTCAGGGGCGTCGGACGAGCAGTACTTC. Its translation: CATSRRSGASDEQYF. Combining the CDR3 with reference TRBV15 and TRBJ2-7 gives the whole variable domain DAMVIQNPRYQVTQFGKPVTLSCSQTLNHNVMYWYQQKSSQAPKLLFHYYDKDFNNEADTPDNFQSRRPNTSFCFLDIRSPGLGDTAMYLCATSRRSGASDEQYFGPGTRLTVT.

V usage is TRBV18 and J usage is TRBJ1-6, with 8 bases matching TRBD1. Germline V CDR1 and CDR2: KGHSH, LQKENI. V was clipped by 2 bases and J by 5 bases; unmatched bases: 5. The CDR3 covers 16 residues. CDR3 protein: CASSPRDRINNSPLHF. The DNA of the CDR3 is TGTGCCAGCTCACCAAGGGACAGGATTAATAATTCACCCCTCCACTTT.

This clone was detected only once. CDR3 DNA sequence: TGTGCCAGCAGCAACCGACAGGGGATCAATGAAAAACTGTTTTTT. Translation gives CASSNRQGINEKLFF. The V call is TRBV9, the J call TRBJ1-4, with 8 bases that match TRBD1. Germline lookup yields CDR1 SGDLS and CDR2 YYNGEE. The CDR3 is made up of 15 amino acids. The trim removed 4 bases at V and 5 bases at J, leaving 7 bases unmatched.

The chain couples TRBV28 to TRBJ1-5; D is perhaps TRBD1 (5 bases). Trimming shortened V by 3 bases and J by 6 bases, and 18 bases separated the two germline ends. CDR1 is MDHEN, CDR2 SYDVKM, per germline. The CDR3 length is 16 residues. CDR3 loop: CASSFPSPPGIQPQHF. The CDR3 nucleotides are TGTGCCAGCAGTTTCCCTTCCCCTCCAGGGATTCAGCCCCAGCATTTT.

J is TRBJ1-1 and V is TRBV18; 10 bases match TRBD1. The V gene end was trimmed by 3 bases and the J gene end by 0 bases; junction bases not matched to a gene: 1. The CDR3 runs 15 residues. Germline V lookup: CDR1 KGHSH, CDR2 LQKENI. In DNA form, the CDR3 reads TGTGCCAGCTCACCGGGACAGGGGATGAACACTGAAGCTTTCTTT. This encodes CASSPGQGMNTEAFF.

The J gene is TRBJ2-7, the V gene TRBV7-3; D is possibly TRBD2 (5 bases). CDR1 and CDR2 from the germline V gene are SGHTA and FQGTGA. The CDR3 sequence is 14 residues long. Trimming took 4 bases from V and 6 from J, leaving 16 bases between them. CDR3 sequence (DNA): TGTGCCAGCAGCTCGGGATCGCTGAACTTCGAGCAGTACTTC. Translation: CASSSGSLNFEQYF.

This chain uses TRBV28 with TRBJ1-4; 7 nucleotides line up with TRBD1. The CDR3 runs 18 residues. V lost 7 bases, J lost 0 bases, and 14 bases stayed unmatched. CDR1 and CDR2 from the germline V gene are MDHEN and SYDVKM. DNA for the CDR3: TGTGCCAGCACCCTAGCCGGGACAGCTAGTGCAACTAATGAAAAACTGTTTTTT. Amino acid sequence: CASTLAGTASATNEKLFF.

As to this clone: One end of the junction fails to match germline, which may point to a read error. The chain is built from TRBV7-7 and TRBJ2-7; possibly TRBD1 for D (5 bases). This CDR3 has 13 residues. Germline V CDR1 and CDR2: SSHAT, FNYEAQ (reference sequence). The CDR3 DNA follows: TGTGCTAGCAGCTTATCACAGGCCAACGAGCAGTACTTC. Translating gives CASSLSQANEQYF. Based on the CDR3 plus reference TRBV7-7 and TRBJ2-7, the full variable domain is GAGVSQSPRYKVTKRGQDVTLRCDPISSHATLYWYQQALGQGPEFLTYFNYEAQPDKSGLPSDRFSAERPEGSISTLTIQRTEQRDSAMYRCASSLSQANEQYFGPGTRLTVT.

The V and J genes are TRBV25-1 and TRBJ2-2; 9 bases match TRBD1. The CDR3 covers 16 residues. The junction had 6 bases not matched to a gene; V was cut back by 2 bases and J by 5 bases. In germline, CDR1 is MGHDK, CDR2 SYGVNS. The CDR3: CASSEGGQGRTGELFF. The CDR3 nucleotides are TGTGCCAGCAGTGAAGGGGGACAGGGAAGGACCGGGGAGCTGTTTTTT.

The chain recombines TRBV15 with TRBJ2-5, with 9 bases aligning to TRBD1. CDR1 LNHNV and CDR2 YYDKDF come from the germline V gene (reference sequence). This CDR3 has 14 residues. Losses at the gene ends were 4 bases for V and 4 bases for J; bases not matched to a gene: 4. CDR3 protein: CATSTRQGGETQYF. The CDR3 nucleotides read TGTGCCACCAGCACCCGACAGGGGGGAGAGACCCAGTACTTC.

In this sample, this clone turned up a few times. The CDR3 sequence: CASTHAGQGLYEQYF. The CDR3 bases are TGTGCCAGCACCCATGCAGGACAGGGCCTCTACGAGCAGTACTTC. The genes are TRBV27 and TRBJ2-7; TRBD1 aligns across 8 bases. This CDR3 has 15 amino acids. Unmatched junction bases numbered 11, after V lost 7 bases and J lost 3 bases. Per the germline V gene, CDR1 is MNHEY and CDR2 is SMNVEV (reference sequence).

The chain links TRBV6-5 to TRBJ1-2, with unresolved D. The CDR3 spans 15 residues. From germline, CDR1 is MNHEY and CDR2 SVGAGI. The V end lost 8 bases, the J end lost 4 bases, and 20 bases lay between the germline ends. The CDR3: CASREAHASIYGYTF. CDR3 nucleotide sequence: TGTGCCAGCCGGGAGGCCCATGCATCGATCTATGGCTACACCTTC.

The table lists this clone with a few counts. Sequence at one end of the junction differs from germline and may be a read error. The chain couples TRBV7-9 to TRBJ2-5; the D is unclear. Germline V gene data show CDR1 as SEHNR and CDR2 as FQNEAQ (reference sequence). CDR3 length: 16 amino acids. Here the CDR3 DNA reads TGTTCCAGCAGCTCCAGACTGCTACCCGTTCAAGAGACCCAGTACTTC. It encodes CSSSSRLLPVQETQYF. Complete variable domain (other parts from reference TRBV7-9 and TRBJ2-5): DTGVSQNPRHKITKRGQNVTFRCDPISEHNRLYWYRQTLGQGPEFLTYFQNEAQLEKSRLLSDRFSAERPKGSFSTLEIQRTEQGDSAMYLCSSSSRLLPVQETQYFGPGTRLLVL.

The chain has TRBV6-6 and TRBJ2-7, with D possibly TRBD1 on 6 matching bases. Germline CDR1 reads MNHNY; CDR2 reads SVGAGI (reference sequence). V shed 3 bases and J shed 1 base, with 7 bases lying between them. The CDR3 is made up of 13 amino acids. The CDR3 sequence: CASSYQGSYEQYF. The CDR3 nucleotides read TGTGCCAGCAGTTATCAGGGGTCCTACGAGCAGTACTTC.

This clone was seen more than once but under ten times. V usage is TRBV19 and J usage is TRBJ2-5; D remains unclear. Germline loops: CDR1 LNHDA, CDR2 SQIVND (reference sequence). CDR3 length: 12 amino acids. V dropped 3 bases and J dropped 5 bases, with 7 bases sitting between them. The CDR3 loop is CASSIPMETQYF. The DNA of the CDR3 is TGTGCCAGTAGTATTCCAATGGAGACCCAGTACTTC.